This note documents a single T cell receptor beta chain sequence. The CDR3 runs 16 residues. With 2 bases clipped from V and 2 bases from J, the junction kept 6 bases outside the gene matches. The V gene's germline CDR1 is GTSNPN and CDR2 SVGIG (reference sequence). Authors' methods: Reference gene primer amplification gave estimated nucleated cell counts. The protocol was immunoSEQ multiplex PCR, while the TCRdb copy is restricted to in-frame clones and leaves out a portion. The DNA gave D and trimming, while V, J and clone size come from that table. This sample carries about 240,000 clones, approximately 84% of them seen once, and the ten largest clones take under 5%. These data originate in a study of blood T cell repertoires in COVID-19. Study-level background: Sites in the United States, Italy and Spain provided acute and convalescent COVID-19 samples. T cells, B-cell-depleted T cells, or PBMCs provided the cDNA or gDNA that served as material.

The J gene is TRBJ1-5, the V gene TRBV30; 10 nucleotides line up with TRBD1. The sequenced sample was peripheral blood. This clonotype was sampled from a man aged 50 to 60 with acute or convalescent COVID-19. CDR3 bases: TGTGCCTGGAGTCCGTGGGACAGGGGAGGCAATCAGCCCCAGCATTTT. Protein sequence: CAWSPWDRGGNQPQHF.